A single T cell receptor beta chain is shown here with its context. The sample is drawn from a study of blood T cell repertoires in COVID-19. About the research overall: Collection of acute and convalescent COVID-19 samples took place in the United States, Italy and Spain. T cells, B-cell-depleted T cells, or PBMCs supplied cDNA or gDNA.

This CDR3 comprises 13 residues. Deletions cut 0 bases from V and 6 bases from J, with 8 bases between. CDR1 is ENHRY and CDR2 is SYGVKD in the germline V gene. Original handling: It was from reference gene primer amplification that nucleated cell counts were estimated. The table came from immunoSEQ multiplex PCR; TCRdb's copy has only in-frame clones and leaves some out. V and J calls and clone size are copied from that table; D and trimming were computed from the DNA. The top ten hold roughly 19% of the sample, which has fewer than 200,000 clones, around four fifths seen once. The TCR sequence derives from a woman in her seventies who had recovered from COVID-19. The J gene is TRBJ1-1, the V gene TRBV10-3; tentative D call: TRBD1 (5 bases). The specimen was peripheral blood. The CDR3 spells CAISESRVAEAFF. The DNA for the CDR3 is TGTGCCATCAGTGAGTCCAGGGTTGCTGAAGCTTTCTTT.